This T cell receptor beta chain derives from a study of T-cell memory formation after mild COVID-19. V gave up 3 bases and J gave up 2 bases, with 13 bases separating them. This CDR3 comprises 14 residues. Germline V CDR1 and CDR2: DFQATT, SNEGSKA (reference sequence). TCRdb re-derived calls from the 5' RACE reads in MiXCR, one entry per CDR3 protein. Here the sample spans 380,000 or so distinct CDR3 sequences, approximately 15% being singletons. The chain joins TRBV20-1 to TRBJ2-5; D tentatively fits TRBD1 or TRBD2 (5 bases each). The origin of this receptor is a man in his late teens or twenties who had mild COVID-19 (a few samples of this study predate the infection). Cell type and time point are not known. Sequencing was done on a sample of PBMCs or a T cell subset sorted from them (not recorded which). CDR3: CSARRVGPQETQYF. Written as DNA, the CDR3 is TGCAGTGCTAGGAGGGTGGGGCCACAAGAGACCCAGTACTTC.